The next 32 T cell receptor beta chains were all read from a single sample in a study of human CD8 memory T cell subsets. Sequencing libraries of TCR beta were made by UMI-labeled 5' RACE. Following a re-call of the 5' RACE reads, TCRdb has one entry per CDR3 protein and lacks DNA. The repertoire table contains fewer than 20,000 distinct CDR3 sequences. Specimen: CD8+ T cells from PBMCs. Receptors originate from a human donor in good health.

This clonotype is called medium-sized based on its frequency. This rearrangement joins TRBV7-8 to TRBJ2-1; the TRBD2 assignment by TCRdb is unverifiable without DNA. From germline, CDR1 is SGHVS and CDR2 FQNEAQ. The length of the CDR3 is 15 residues. CDR3 region: CASSLVAGGYNEQFF.

The chain is built from TRBV20-1 and TRBJ1-2; with no DNA, the TCRdb D assignment of TRBD1 cannot be verified. From germline, CDR1 is DFQATT and CDR2 SNEGSKA (reference sequence). The CDR3 has 15 amino acids. CDR3 protein: CSAWVPFVPGYGYTF.

The CDR3 spells CASRSTSGGTHNEQFF. The V gene is TRBV2, the J gene TRBJ2-1; checking the TCRdb D call of TRBD2 is not possible without DNA. CDR1 SNHLY and CDR2 FYNNEI come from the germline V gene. The CDR3 sequence is 16 residues long.

CDR3 sequence reads: CASSLGDSYEQYF. The rearrangement joins TRBV11-2 to TRBJ2-7; checking the TCRdb D call of TRBD1 is not possible without DNA. Germline CDR1 and CDR2: SGHAT and FQNNGV. The CDR3 sequence is 13 residues long. Full variable domain (remainder filled in from reference TRBV11-2 and TRBJ2-7): EAGVAQSPRYKIIEKRQSVAFWCNPISGHATLYWYQQILGQGPKLLIQFQNNGVVDDSQLPKDRFSAERLKGVDSTLKIQPAKLEDSAVYLCASSLGDSYEQYFGPGTRLTVT.

The chain joins TRBV5-5 to TRBJ2-1; TCRdb indicates TRBD1, and absent DNA this call remains unverified. Germline V gene data show CDR1 as SGHKS and CDR2 as YYEKEE (reference sequence). The CDR3 extends over 17 amino acids. The CDR3 sequence: CASSLSPGTGEVNEQFF.

The chain carries TRBV2 and TRBJ1-2; the D call from TCRdb, TRBD1, cannot be confirmed without DNA. Germline lookup yields CDR1 SNHLY and CDR2 FYNNEI. This CDR3 contains 14 residues. This chain's CDR3 is CASSDRPRPDGYTF.

The chain recombines TRBV19 with TRBJ2-1; TCRdb gives TRBD1 as the D gene, but with no DNA this cannot be confirmed. The CDR3 covers 14 residues. CDR1 is LNHDA and CDR2 is SQIVND in the germline V gene (reference sequence). The CDR3 protein is CASKPVGGNNEQFF.

The chain has TRBV19 and TRBJ2-5; TCRdb reports TRBD1, a call that lacks DNA to check it against. Germline assignment: CDR1 LNHDA and CDR2 SQIVND (reference sequence). The CDR3 extends over 16 amino acids. The CDR3 sequence is CASSIGPQSPSETQYF.

V gene TRBV4-2 combines with J gene TRBJ1-5. Looked up from germline, CDR1 is LGHNA and CDR2 is YNFKEQ. The CDR3 totals 15 residues. CDR3 protein: CASSQVLGQNQPQHF.

The gene calls are TRBV28 and TRBJ2-2; the TCRdb D gene call, TRBD1, has no DNA to confirm it. In germline, CDR1 is MDHEN, CDR2 SYDVKM. The CDR3 is 16 amino acids. The CDR3 protein is CASSFSSTGRDGELFF.

The chain is built from TRBV6-6 and TRBJ1-5. CDR1 MNHNY and CDR2 SVGAGI come from the germline V gene (reference sequence). This CDR3 has 13 amino acids. The chain's CDR3 is CASSYGGNQPQHF.

The rearrangement links TRBV29-1 to TRBJ1-2; the TCRdb D gene call, TRBD1, has no DNA to confirm it. The CDR3 consists of 12 residues. Germline values: CDR1 SQVTM, CDR2 ANQGSEA. CDR3 residues: CSVEGQGAGYTF.

By frequency, this clonotype registers medium-sized. The V call is TRBV7-9, the J call TRBJ1-2. The CDR3 spans 13 residues. The germline CDR1 and CDR2 sequences are SEHNR and FQNEAQ (reference sequence). CDR3 sequence: CASSLEDNYGYTF.

The J gene is TRBJ2-3, the V gene TRBV3-1. The CDR3 length is 14 residues. Looked up from germline, CDR1 is LGHDT and CDR2 is YNNKEL (reference sequence). CDR3 amino acids: CASSQDARTDTQYF.

The V gene is TRBV21-1, the J gene TRBJ2-5; TCRdb's D gene call, TRBD1, goes unchecked for lack of DNA. TRBV21-1 is a pseudogene locus. This CDR3 comprises 15 residues. The CDR3 spells CASSPRDGHQETQYF.

CDR3 residues: CASSYSMRENTGELFF. The chain couples TRBV6-5 to TRBJ2-2. The CDR3 is made up of 16 amino acids. Germline V lookup: CDR1 MNHEY, CDR2 SVGAGI.

The gene calls are TRBV6-2 or TRBV6-3 and TRBJ2-3; without DNA, the TCRdb call of TRBD1 cannot be checked. Germline lookup yields CDR1 MNHEY and CDR2 SVGEGT. This CDR3 comprises 16 residues. The CDR3 sequence is CASNYPSTGGFDTQYF.

CDR3: CASGTAPGNEQFF. This rearrangement joins TRBV4-1 to TRBJ2-1; the D call from TCRdb, TRBD2, cannot be confirmed without DNA. The CDR3 is 13 residues long. Germline V lookup: CDR1 MGHRA, CDR2 YSYEKL.

The J gene is TRBJ1-1, the V gene TRBV28. The CDR3 is 13 residues long. Germline V gives CDR1 MDHEN, CDR2 SYDVKM. The CDR3 is CASSFRGNTEAFF.

The CDR3 here is CSVILSWTSLFYEQYF. J is TRBJ2-7 and V is TRBV29-1. The germline V gene has CDR1 SQVTM and CDR2 ANQGSEA. The length of the CDR3 is 16 residues.

V gene TRBV5-4 combines with J gene TRBJ2-1; TCRdb's assignment of TRBD2 cannot be checked, as there is no DNA. The CDR3 has 18 residues. Germline V lookup: CDR1 SGHNT, CDR2 YYREEE (reference sequence). CDR3 protein: CASSFSAGSGSLYNEQFF.

The chain combines TRBV5-4 with TRBJ2-7; TCRdb selects TRBD1, and the lack of DNA leaves this call unchecked. Germline values: CDR1 SGHNT, CDR2 YYREEE (reference sequence). The CDR3 is 14 amino acids. The CDR3 spells CASSYDRGTYEQYF.

This clonotype is called medium-sized based on its frequency. The chain joins TRBV5-6 to TRBJ1-5. The length of the CDR3 is 12 residues. CDR1 is SGHDT, CDR2 YYEEEE, per germline. CDR3 protein: CASSLGNQPQHF.

The J gene is TRBJ1-1, the V gene TRBV19. The CDR3 loop spans 13 amino acids. Per germline, CDR1 LNHDA and CDR2 SQIVND (reference sequence). CDR3 in amino acids: CASSIGTDTEAFF.

The chain combines TRBV7-9 with TRBJ2-6. This CDR3 is built from 15 residues. Germline values: CDR1 SEHNR, CDR2 FQNEAQ (reference sequence). The chain's CDR3 is CASSFPSSGANVLTF.

The chain recombines TRBV12-3 or TRBV12-4 with TRBJ2-5; the TCRdb D gene call, TRBD1, has no DNA to confirm it. The CDR3 loop spans 18 amino acids. This CDR3 reads CASSSGTGIVGHQETQYF.

The rearrangement links TRBV7-2 to TRBJ2-1; the TCRdb call, TRBD1, lacks DNA for checking. The CDR3 contains 15 residues. Germline-derived CDR1 and CDR2 are SGHTA and FQGNSA. Here the CDR3 reads CASSPGTGVGNEQFF.

The CDR3 protein is CASSWELAGREEQFF. V usage is TRBV6-6 and J usage is TRBJ2-1; TCRdb outputs TRBD2, but without DNA this stays unchecked. Germline lookup yields CDR1 MNHNY and CDR2 SVGAGI (reference sequence). There are 15 residues in the CDR3.

Measured by frequency, this clonotype is medium-sized. V usage is TRBV29-1 and J usage is TRBJ2-7; the TCRdb D gene call, TRBD1, has no DNA to confirm it. Germline CDR1 and CDR2: SQVTM and ANQGSEA. The CDR3 has 14 residues. The chain's CDR3 is CSVEEVGRAYEQYF.

V gene TRBV7-8 combines with J gene TRBJ2-3; the D call from TCRdb, TRBD2, cannot be confirmed without DNA. The CDR3 consists of 18 residues. Germline loops: CDR1 SGHVS, CDR2 FQNEAQ. The CDR3 sequence: CASSPVGGSGSIPDTQYF.

The chain links TRBV24-1 to TRBJ2-7; no DNA is available, so the TRBD1 call from TCRdb remains unchecked. The germline CDR1 and CDR2 sequences are KGHDR and SFDVKD. This CDR3 region has 16 residues. CDR3 residues: CATSDSGGTGFVEQYF.

This CDR3 is CASSLGPRGEQYF. The chain has TRBV4-1 and TRBJ2-7; TCRdb outputs TRBD1, but without DNA this stays unchecked. Per the germline V gene, CDR1 is MGHRA and CDR2 is YSYEKL. The CDR3 is 13 residues long.